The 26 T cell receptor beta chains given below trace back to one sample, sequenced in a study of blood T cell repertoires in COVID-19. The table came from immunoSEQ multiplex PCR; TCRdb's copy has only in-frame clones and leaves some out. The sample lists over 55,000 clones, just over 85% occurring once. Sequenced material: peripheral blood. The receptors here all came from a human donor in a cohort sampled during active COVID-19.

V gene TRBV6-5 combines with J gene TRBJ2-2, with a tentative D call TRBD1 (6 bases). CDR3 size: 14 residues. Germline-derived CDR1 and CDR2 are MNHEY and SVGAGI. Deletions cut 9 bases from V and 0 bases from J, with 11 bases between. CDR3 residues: CASRGQPNTGELFF. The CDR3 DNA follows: TGTGCCAGTCGGGGACAACCGAACACCGGGGAGCTGTTTTTT.

For the CDR3, the DNA is TGTGCCAGCAGCTTAGCTAAGGCACTAGCGGGGGTCGAGCAGTACTTC. Protein sequence: CASSLAKALAGVEQYF. The rearrangement joins TRBV7-2 to TRBJ2-7; 11 nucleotides align to TRBD2. The CDR3 has 16 amino acids. V trimming: 0 bases; J trimming: 6 bases; junction bases outside the gene matches: 7. CDR1 is SGHTA and CDR2 is FQGNSA in the germline V gene.

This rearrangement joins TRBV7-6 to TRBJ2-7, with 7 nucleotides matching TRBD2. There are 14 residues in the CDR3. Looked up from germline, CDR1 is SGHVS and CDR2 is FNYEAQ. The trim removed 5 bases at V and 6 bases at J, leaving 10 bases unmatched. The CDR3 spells CASSEGREVGEQYF. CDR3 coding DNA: TGTGCCAGCAGCGAGGGACGGGAGGTTGGCGAGCAGTACTTC.

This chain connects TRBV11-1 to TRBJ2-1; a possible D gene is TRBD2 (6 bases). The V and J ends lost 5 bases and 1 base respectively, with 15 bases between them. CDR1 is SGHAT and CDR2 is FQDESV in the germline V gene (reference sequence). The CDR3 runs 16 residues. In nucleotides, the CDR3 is TGTGCCAGCAGCCTTGGGACTTACGCTTCCTACAATGAGCAGTTCTTC. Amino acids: CASSLGTYASYNEQFF.

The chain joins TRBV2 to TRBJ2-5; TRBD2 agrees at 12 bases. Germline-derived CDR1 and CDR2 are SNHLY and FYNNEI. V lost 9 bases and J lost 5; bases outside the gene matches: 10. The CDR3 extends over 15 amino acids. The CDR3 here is CASSFLAGGRETQYF. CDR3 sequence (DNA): TGTGCCAGTTCTTTCCTAGCGGGAGGGCGGGAGACCCAGTACTTC.

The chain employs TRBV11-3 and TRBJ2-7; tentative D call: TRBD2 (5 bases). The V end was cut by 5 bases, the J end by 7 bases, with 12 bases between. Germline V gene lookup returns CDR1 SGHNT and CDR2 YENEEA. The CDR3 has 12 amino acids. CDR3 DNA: TGTGCCAGCAGCCGGGATACGGGAGAGCAGTACTTC. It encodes CASSRDTGEQYF.

The CDR3 loop reads CASSSRTPGQGARELFF. Written as DNA, the CDR3 is TGTGCCAGCAGCTCCCGGACCCCGGGACAGGGGGCGAGGGAGCTGTTTTTT. J is TRBJ2-2 and V is TRBV7-3, with 12 bases lining up with TRBD1. Germline V CDR1 and CDR2: SGHTA, FQGTGA. The CDR3 is made up of 17 amino acids. The J segment lost 9 bases and the V segment lost 4 bases, leaving 12 bases of the junction unmatched.

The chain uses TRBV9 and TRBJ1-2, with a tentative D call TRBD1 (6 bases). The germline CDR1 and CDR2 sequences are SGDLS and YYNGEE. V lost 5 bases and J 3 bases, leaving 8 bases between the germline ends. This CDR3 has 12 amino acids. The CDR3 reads CASRAGDYGYTF. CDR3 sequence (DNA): TGTGCCAGCAGAGCAGGGGACTATGGCTACACCTTC.

In DNA form, the CDR3 reads TGTGCCAGCAGCCAAGATCTCGATGAGCAGTTCTTC. This gives the protein CASSQDLDEQFF. The chain recombines TRBV4-2 with TRBJ2-1; D remains unclear. Trimming shortened V by 0 bases and J by 8 bases, and 5 bases separated the two germline ends. The CDR3 loop spans 12 amino acids. Germline assignment: CDR1 LGHNA and CDR2 YNFKEQ.

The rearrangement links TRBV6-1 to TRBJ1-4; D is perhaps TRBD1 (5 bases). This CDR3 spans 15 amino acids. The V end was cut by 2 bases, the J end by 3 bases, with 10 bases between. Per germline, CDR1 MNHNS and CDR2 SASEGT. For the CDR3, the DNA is TGTGCCAGCAGTGAACAAAGGGGCCCTAATGAAAAACTGTTTTTT. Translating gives CASSEQRGPNEKLFF.

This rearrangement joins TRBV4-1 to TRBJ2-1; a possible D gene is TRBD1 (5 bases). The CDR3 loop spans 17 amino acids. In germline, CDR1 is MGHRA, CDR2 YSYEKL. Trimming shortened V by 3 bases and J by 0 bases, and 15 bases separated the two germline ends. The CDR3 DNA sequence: TGCGCCAGCAGCCAGGCCAGGGCGGACAACTCCTACAATGAGCAGTTCTTC. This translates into CASSQARADNSYNEQFF.

The CDR3 region has the DNA TGTGCCAGCAGTGAATCGGAATTCGGAGGTTCACCCCTCCACTTT. This translates into CASSESEFGGSPLHF. This rearrangement joins TRBV2 to TRBJ1-6, with no clear D. There are 15 residues in the CDR3. The V gene's germline CDR1 is SNHLY and CDR2 FYNNEI. V was cut by 2 bases and J by 9 bases, with 14 bases left in between.

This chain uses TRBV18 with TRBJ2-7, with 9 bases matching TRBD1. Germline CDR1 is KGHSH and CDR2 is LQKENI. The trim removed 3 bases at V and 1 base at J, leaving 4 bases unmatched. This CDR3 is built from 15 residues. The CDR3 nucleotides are TGTGCCAGCTCACCCTTGGGACAGGGTTCCTACGAGCAGTACTTC. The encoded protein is CASSPLGQGSYEQYF.

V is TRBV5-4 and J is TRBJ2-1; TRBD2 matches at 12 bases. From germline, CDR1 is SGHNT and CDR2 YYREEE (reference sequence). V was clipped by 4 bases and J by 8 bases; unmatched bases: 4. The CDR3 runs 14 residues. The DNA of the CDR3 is TGTGCCAGCAGCCCGACTAGCGGGGGTTATGAGCAGTTCTTC. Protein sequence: CASSPTSGGYEQFF. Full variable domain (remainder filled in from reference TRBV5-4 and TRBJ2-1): ETGVTQSPTHLIKTRGQQVTLRCSSQSGHNTVSWYQQALGQGPQFIFQYYREEENGRGNFPPRFSGLQFPNYSSELNVNALELDDSALYLCASSPTSGGYEQFFGPGTRLTVL.

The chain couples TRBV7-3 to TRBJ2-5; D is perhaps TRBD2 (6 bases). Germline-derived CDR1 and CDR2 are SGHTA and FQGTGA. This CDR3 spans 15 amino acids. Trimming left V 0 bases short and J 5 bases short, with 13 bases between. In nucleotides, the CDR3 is TGTGCCAGCAGCTTAACGGCGGGGCCCTGGGAGACCCAGTACTTC. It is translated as CASSLTAGPWETQYF. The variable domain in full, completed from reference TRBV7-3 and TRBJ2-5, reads GAGVSQTPSNKVTEKGKYVELRCDPISGHTALYWYRQSLGQGPEFLIYFQGTGAADDSGLPNDRFFAVRPEGSVSTLKIQRTERGDSAVYLCASSLTAGPWETQYFGPGTRLLVL.

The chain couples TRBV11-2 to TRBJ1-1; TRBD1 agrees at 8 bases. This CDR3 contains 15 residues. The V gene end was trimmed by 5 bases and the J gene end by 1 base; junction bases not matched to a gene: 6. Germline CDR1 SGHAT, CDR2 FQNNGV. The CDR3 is CASSHGGQANTEAFF. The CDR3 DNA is TGTGCCAGCAGCCACGGGGGACAGGCGAACACTGAAGCTTTCTTT.

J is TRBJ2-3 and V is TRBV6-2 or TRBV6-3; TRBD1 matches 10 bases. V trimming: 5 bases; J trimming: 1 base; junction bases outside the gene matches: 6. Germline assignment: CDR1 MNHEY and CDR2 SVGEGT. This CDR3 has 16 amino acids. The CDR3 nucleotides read TGTGCCAGCAGTACCGGGACAGGGGCCCGCACAGATACGCAGTATTTT. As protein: CASSTGTGARTDTQYF.

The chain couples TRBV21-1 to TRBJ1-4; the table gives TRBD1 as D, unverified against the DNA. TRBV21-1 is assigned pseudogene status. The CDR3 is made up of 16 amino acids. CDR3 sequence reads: CASSKVSGTASKKLFF. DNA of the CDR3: TGTGCCAGCAGCAAAGTGTCAGGGACAGCATCTAAAAAACTGTTTTTT.

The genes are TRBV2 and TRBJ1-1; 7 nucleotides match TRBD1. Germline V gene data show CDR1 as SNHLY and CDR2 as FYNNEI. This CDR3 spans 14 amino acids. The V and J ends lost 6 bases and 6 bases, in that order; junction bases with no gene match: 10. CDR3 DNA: TGTGCCAGCAGCGTACAGGGGAAACTATCTGAAGCTTTCTTT. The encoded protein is CASSVQGKLSEAFF.

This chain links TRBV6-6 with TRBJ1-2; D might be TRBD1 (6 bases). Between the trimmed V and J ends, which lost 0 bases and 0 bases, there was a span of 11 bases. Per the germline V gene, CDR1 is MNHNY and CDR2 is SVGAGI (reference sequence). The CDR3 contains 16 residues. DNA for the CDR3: TGTGCCAGCAGTTACTCAGGACAGAGAGCTAACTATGGCTACACCTTC. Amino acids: CASSYSGQRANYGYTF.

In DNA form, the CDR3 reads TGTGCCAGCAGCCCGCAGGGGACTAGCGGGAGTGTTGAGCAGTTCTTC. As protein: CASSPQGTSGSVEQFF. The J gene is TRBJ2-1, the V gene TRBV11-3; 14 positions agree with TRBD2. Unmatched junction bases numbered 9, after V lost 5 bases and J lost 9 bases. Germline V CDR1 and CDR2: SGHNT, YENEEA. CDR3 size: 16 residues. Filled out from reference TRBV11-3 and TRBJ2-1, the complete variable domain reads EAGVVQSPRYKIIEKKQPVAFWCNPISGHNTLYWYLQNLGQGPELLIRYENEEAVDDSQLPKDRFSAERLKGVDSTLKIQPAELGDSAVYLCASSPQGTSGSVEQFFGPGTRLTVL.

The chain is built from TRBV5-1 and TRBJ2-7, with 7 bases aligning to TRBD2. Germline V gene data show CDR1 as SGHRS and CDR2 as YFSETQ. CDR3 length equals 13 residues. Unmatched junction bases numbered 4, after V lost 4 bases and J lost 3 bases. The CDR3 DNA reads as TGCGCCAGCAGCAGCGGGGCCATCTACGAGCAGTACTTC. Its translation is CASSSGAIYEQYF.

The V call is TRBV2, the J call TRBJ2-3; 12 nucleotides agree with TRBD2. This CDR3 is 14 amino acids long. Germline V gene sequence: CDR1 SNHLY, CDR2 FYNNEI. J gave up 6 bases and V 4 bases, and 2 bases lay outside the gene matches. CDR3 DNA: TGTGCCAGCAGTGCCGGGACTAGCGGGGATACGCAGTATTTT. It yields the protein CASSAGTSGDTQYF. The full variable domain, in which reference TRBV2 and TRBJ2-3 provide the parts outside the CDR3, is EPEVTQTPSHQVTQMGQEVILRCVPISNHLYFYWYRQILGQKVEFLVSFYNNEISEKSEIFDDQFSVERPDGSNFTLKIRSTKLEDSAMYFCASSAGTSGDTQYFGPGTRLTVL.

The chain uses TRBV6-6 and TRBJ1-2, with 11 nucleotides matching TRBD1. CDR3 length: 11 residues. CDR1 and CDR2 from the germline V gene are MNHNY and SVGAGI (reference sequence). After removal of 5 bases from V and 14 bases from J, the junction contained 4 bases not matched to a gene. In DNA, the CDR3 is TGTGCCAGCAGTCAGGACAGGGGGCGGACCTTC. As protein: CASSQDRGRTF.

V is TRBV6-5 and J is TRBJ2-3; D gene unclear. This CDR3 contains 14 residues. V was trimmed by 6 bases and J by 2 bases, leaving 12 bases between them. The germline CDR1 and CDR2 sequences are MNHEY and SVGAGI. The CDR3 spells CASRVAPDTDTQYF. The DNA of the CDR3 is TGTGCCAGCAGGGTGGCCCCCGACACAGATACGCAGTATTTT.

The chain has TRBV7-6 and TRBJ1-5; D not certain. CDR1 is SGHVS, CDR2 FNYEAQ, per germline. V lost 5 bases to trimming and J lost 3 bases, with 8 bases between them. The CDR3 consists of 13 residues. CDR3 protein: CASSARINQPQHF. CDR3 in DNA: TGTGCCAGCAGCGCTAGGATCAATCAGCCCCAGCATTTT.